This T cell receptor (beta chain) was sequenced during a study of T cell repertoires in cytomegalovirus infection. One entry per CDR3 protein results from TCRdb running MiXCR on the reads. This repertoire shows some 180,000 distinct CDR3 sequences, 15% to 20% found once; its top ten account for around 2.7%. This clonotype was found a few times. The junction had 3 bases not matched to a gene; V was cut back by 1 base and J by 0 bases. CDR3 length: 15 residues. From germline, CDR1 is SGDLS and CDR2 YYNGEE. The sequence was obtained from a human donor in good health (CMV status not recorded). Some clones in this sample may be carry-over from other donors' samples. The sample comprised PBMCs. The chain employs TRBV9 and TRBJ2-5; 7 positions agree with TRBD2. The chain's CDR3 is CASSVSGRYQETQYF. The CDR3 nucleotides are TGTGCCAGCAGCGTATCCGGGAGGTACCAAGAGACCCAGTACTTC. Looking up the rest from reference TRBV9 and TRBJ2-5 gives the full variable domain: DSGVTQTPKHLITATGQRVTLRCSPRSGDLSVYWYQQSLDQGLQFLIQYYNGEERAKGNILERFSAQQFPDLHSELNLSSLELGDSALYFCASSVSGRYQETQYFGPGTRLLVL.